The next 5 T cell receptor beta chains were all read from a single sample in a study of graft-versus-host responses after intestinal transplantation. TCRdb's table, derived via immunoSEQ multiplex PCR, lists solely in-frame clones and lacks some. The sample holds some 90,000 clones, less than 95% seen once. No antigen has been identified for these receptors. The sequencing used unstimulated CD8+ T cells sorted from spleen or lymph node cells, collected before transplant. The receptors originated from a human donor who was the organ donor for an intestinal transplant.

The chain links TRBV2 to TRBJ2-7, with 10 bases lining up with TRBD2. Germline V lookup: CDR1 SNHLY, CDR2 FYNNEI. V was pared by 10 bases and J by 4 bases, with 13 bases of the junction left unmatched. This CDR3 has 15 amino acids. In nucleotides, the CDR3 is TGTGCCACTAAAAAAGGCACTAGCGGGGCTTACGAGCAGTACTTC. Its protein is CATKKGTSGAYEQYF.

The chain couples TRBV13 to TRBJ2-3; 11 bases match TRBD2. CDR1 PRHDT and CDR2 FYEKMQ come from the germline V gene (reference sequence). The CDR3 is made up of 16 amino acids. V lost 6 bases and J lost 4; bases outside the gene matches: 9. The CDR3 region has the DNA TGTGCCAGCAGTTCATCTAGCGGGGGGTTCGCAGATACGCAGTATTTT. Translation: CASSSSSGGFADTQYF.

In its sample, this clone was seen once. The chain joins TRBV19 to TRBJ2-7, with D tentatively TRBD1 (5 bases). The germline V and J ends were trimmed by 1 base and 1 base, with 8 bases remaining between them. The germline V gene has CDR1 LNHDA and CDR2 SQIVND (reference sequence). This CDR3 spans 14 amino acids. The CDR3 DNA reads as TGTGCCAGTAGTATAGTCGACAGATCCTACGAGCAGTACTTC. Protein: CASSIVDRSYEQYF.

This clone was observed a single time. This chain joins TRBV12-5 and TRBJ1-2, with a weak D call TRBD1 (6 bases). Germline values: CDR1 LGHNT, CDR2 FRNRAP. This CDR3 spans 15 amino acids. Trimming cost V 1 base and J 8 bases, with 17 bases left between them. The CDR3 reads CASGLDNRVSRGYTF. Here the CDR3 DNA reads TGTGCTAGTGGTTTGGACAACAGGGTCTCACGGGGCTACACCTTC.

CDR3 nucleotides: TGTGCCAGCAGTCCCGGGACAGGGGGCGGGACTGAAGCTTTCTTT. It yields the protein CASSPGTGGGTEAFF. The chain couples TRBV27 to TRBJ1-1; TRBD1 matches 12 bases. Germline lookup yields CDR1 MNHEY and CDR2 SMNVEV (reference sequence). This CDR3 comprises 15 residues. Trimming cost V 5 bases and J 5 bases; bases outside gene matches: 6.